A single T cell receptor (beta chain) is shown here with its context. What it binds is not known. This entry belongs to a study of identical twins. Study-wide points: Weaker excess twin sharing was observed in beta out-of-frame sequences.

MiXCR, run by TCRdb on the 5' RACE reads, gives a single entry per CDR3 protein. The sample has fewer than 250,000 distinct CDR3 sequences; around a tenth are singletons. CDR3 length: 12 residues. Germline V lookup: CDR1 MNHEY, CDR2 SVGEGT. The V end was cut by 5 bases, the J end by 4 bases, with 7 bases between. The sample taken for sequencing was memory (CD45RO+) T cells sorted from blood. The clonotype comes from a young woman in good health. The genes are TRBV6-2 or TRBV6-3 and TRBJ2-3; D not certain. In nucleotides, the CDR3 is TGTGCCAGCAGTCTCCTCGCAGATACGCAGTATTTT. Translating it yields CASSLLADTQYF.